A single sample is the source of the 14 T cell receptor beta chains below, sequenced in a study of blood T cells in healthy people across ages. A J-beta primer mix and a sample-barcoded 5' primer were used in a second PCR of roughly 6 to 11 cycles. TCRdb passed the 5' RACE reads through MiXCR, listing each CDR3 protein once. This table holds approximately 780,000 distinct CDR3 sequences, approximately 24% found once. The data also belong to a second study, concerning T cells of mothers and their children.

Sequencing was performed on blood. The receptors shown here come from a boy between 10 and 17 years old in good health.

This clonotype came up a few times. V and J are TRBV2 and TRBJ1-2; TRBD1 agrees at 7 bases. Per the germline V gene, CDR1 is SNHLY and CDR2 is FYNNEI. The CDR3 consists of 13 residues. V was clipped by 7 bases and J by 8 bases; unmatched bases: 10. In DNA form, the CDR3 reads TGTGCCAGCAAGACCACAGGGGTGGGGGGCTACACCTTC. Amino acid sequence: CASKTTGVGGYTF.

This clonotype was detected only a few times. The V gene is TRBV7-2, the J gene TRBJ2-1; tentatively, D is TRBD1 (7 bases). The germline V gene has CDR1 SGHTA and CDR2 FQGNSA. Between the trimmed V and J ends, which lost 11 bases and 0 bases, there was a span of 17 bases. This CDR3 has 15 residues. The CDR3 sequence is CARRGQGGSYNEQFF. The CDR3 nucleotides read TGTGCCCGAAGGGGGCAGGGGGGCTCCTACAATGAGCAGTTCTTC.

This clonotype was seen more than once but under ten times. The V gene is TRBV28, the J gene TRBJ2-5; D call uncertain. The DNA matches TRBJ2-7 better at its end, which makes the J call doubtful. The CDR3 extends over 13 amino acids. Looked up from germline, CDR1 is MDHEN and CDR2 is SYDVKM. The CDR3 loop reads CASSLGTPYEQYF. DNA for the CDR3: TGTGCCAGCAGTTTAGGCACCCCCTACGAGCAGTACTTC.

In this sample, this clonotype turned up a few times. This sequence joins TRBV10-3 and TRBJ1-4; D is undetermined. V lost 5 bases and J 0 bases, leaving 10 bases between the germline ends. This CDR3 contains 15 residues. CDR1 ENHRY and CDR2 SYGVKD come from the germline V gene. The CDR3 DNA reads TGTGCCATCAGTTCGGGCCCAGCAACTAATGAAAAACTGTTTTTT. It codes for CAISSGPATNEKLFF.

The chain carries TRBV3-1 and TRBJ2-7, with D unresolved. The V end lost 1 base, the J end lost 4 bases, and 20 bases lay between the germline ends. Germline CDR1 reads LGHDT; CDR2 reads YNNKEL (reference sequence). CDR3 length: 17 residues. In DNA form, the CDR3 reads TGTGCCAGCAGCCAAGCACTATCGGGCCTGTCGACGTACGAGCAGTACTTC. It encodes CASSQALSGLSTYEQYF.

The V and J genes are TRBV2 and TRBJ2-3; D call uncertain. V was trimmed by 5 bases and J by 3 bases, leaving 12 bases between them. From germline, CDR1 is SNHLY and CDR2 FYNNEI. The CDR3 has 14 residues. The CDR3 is CASSPLTETDTQYF. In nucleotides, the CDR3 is TGTGCCAGCAGTCCCCTAACAGAAACAGATACGCAGTATTTT. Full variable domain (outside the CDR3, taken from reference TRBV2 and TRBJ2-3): EPEVTQTPSHQVTQMGQEVILRCVPISNHLYFYWYRQILGQKVEFLVSFYNNEISEKSEIFDDQFSVERPDGSNFTLKIRSTKLEDSAMYFCASSPLTETDTQYFGPGTRLTVL.

The CDR3 region has the DNA TGTGCCAGCAGTGAAGAACAGGGAGACGAAAAACTGTTTTTT. Translation: CASSEEQGDEKLFF. The chain employs TRBV2 and TRBJ1-4, with D possibly TRBD1 on 6 matching bases. Germline assignment: CDR1 SNHLY and CDR2 FYNNEI. The V end lost 1 base, the J end lost 8 bases, and 11 bases lay between the germline ends. The CDR3 runs 14 residues.

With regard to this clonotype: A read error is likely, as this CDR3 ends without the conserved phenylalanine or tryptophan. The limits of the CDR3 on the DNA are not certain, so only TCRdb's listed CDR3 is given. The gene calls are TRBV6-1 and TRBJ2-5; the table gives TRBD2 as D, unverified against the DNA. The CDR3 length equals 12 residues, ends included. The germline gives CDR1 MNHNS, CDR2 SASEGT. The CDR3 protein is CASSELAGVRYV.

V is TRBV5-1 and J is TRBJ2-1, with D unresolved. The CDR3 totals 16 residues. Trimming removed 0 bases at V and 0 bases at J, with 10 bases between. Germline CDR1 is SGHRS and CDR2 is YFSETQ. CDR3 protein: CASSLEAHSSYNEQFF. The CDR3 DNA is TGCGCCAGCAGCTTGGAAGCCCATAGCTCCTACAATGAGCAGTTCTTC.

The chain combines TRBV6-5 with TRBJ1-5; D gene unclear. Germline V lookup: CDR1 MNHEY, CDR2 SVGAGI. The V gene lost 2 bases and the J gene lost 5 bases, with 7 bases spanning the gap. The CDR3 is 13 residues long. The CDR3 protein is CASSYAKDQPQHF. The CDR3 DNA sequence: TGTGCCAGCAGTTACGCAAAAGATCAGCCCCAGCATTTT.

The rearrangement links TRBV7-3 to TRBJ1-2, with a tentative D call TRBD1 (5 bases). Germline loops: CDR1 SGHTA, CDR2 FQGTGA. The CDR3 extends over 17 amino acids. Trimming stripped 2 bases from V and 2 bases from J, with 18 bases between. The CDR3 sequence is CASSLGFTGPFNYGYTF. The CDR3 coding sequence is TGTGCCAGCAGCTTAGGCTTCACAGGCCCCTTCAACTATGGCTACACCTTC.

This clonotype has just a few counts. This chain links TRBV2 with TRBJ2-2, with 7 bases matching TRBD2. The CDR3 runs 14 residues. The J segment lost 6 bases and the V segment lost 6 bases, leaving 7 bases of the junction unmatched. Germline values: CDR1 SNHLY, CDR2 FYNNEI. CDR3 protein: CASRQDGGSGELFF. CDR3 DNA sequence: TGTGCCAGCAGGCAAGACGGGGGGTCCGGGGAGCTGTTTTTT.

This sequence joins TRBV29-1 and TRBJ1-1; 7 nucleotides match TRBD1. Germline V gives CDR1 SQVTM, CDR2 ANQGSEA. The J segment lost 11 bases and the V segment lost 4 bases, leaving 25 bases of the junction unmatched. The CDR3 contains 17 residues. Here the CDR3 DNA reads TGCAGCGTTGTCTGGACAACTCGCACAGGGGCCCCGATTCGGGCTTTCTTT. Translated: CSVVWTTRTGAPIRAFF.

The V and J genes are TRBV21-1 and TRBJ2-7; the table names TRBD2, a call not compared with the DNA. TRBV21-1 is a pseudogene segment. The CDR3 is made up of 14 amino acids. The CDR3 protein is CASSKGFKGPEQYF. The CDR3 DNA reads TGTGCCAGCAGCAAAGGATTCAAGGGCCCCGAGCAGTACTTC.